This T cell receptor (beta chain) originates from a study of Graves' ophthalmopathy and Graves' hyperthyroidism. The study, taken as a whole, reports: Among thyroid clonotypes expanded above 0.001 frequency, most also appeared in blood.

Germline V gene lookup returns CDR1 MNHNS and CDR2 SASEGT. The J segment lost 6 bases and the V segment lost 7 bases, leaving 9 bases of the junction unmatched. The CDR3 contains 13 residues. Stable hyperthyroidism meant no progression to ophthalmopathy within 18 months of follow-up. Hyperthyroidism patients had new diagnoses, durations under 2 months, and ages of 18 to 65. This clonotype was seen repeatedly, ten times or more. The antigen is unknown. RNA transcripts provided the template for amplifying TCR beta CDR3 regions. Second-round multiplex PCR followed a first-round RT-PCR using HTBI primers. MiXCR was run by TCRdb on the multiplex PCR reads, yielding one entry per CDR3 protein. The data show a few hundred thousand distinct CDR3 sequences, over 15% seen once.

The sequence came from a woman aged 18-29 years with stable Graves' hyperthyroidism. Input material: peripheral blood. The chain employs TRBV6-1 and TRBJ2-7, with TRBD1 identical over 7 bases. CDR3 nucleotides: TGTGCCAGCAAAATCGATACAGGGGCCGAGCAGTACTTC. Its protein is CASKIDTGAEQYF.